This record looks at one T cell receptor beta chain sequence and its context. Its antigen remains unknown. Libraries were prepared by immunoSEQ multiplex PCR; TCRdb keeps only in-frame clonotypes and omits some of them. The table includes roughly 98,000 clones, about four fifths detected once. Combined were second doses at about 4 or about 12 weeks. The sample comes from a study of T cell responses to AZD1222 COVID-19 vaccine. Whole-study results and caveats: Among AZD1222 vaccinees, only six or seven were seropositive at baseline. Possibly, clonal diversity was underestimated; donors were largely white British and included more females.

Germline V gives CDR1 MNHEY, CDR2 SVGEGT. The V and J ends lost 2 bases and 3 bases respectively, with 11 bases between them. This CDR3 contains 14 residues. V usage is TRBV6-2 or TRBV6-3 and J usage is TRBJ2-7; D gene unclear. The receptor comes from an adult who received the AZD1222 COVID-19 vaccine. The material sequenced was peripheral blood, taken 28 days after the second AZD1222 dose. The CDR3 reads CASSYVDGSYEQYF. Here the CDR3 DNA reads TGTGCCAGCAGTTACGTTGACGGAAGCTACGAGCAGTACTTC.